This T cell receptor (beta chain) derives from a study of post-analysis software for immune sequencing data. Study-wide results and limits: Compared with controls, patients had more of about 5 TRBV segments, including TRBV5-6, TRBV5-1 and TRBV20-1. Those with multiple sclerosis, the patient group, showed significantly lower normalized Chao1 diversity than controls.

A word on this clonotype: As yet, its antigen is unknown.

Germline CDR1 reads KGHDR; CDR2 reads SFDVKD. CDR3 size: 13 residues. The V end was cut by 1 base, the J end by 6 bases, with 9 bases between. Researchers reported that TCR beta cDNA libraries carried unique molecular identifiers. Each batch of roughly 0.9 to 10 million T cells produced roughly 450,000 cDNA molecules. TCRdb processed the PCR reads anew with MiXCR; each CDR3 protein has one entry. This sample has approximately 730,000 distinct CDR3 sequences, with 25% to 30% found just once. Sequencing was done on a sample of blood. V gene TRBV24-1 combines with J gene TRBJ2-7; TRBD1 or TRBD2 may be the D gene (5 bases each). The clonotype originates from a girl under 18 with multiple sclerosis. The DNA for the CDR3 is TGTGCCACCAGTGATTTAACGGGGCTCGAGCAGTACTTC. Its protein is CATSDLTGLEQYF.